The rows below give T cell receptor beta chains drawn from one sample of a study of patients and donors after allogeneic stem cell transplantation. TCRdb ran MiXCR on the RT-PCR reads and lists one entry per CDR3 protein. This sample carries fewer than 500,000 distinct CDR3 sequences, about a sixth of them seen once, and the ten largest clones take less than 9.5%. The specimen sequenced was blood, either unsorted or a sorted T cell fraction (not recorded which). These receptors were obtained from a human donor who was either an allogeneic HSCT recipient or a stem cell or donor lymphocyte infusion donor (not recorded which). It is not recorded whose cells these are; they may come from a transplant donor. Each CDR3 is given with its conserved first and last residue. The order of the fields is CDR3 length, J gene, clone size, V gene, D gene, CDR3 protein, CDR3 DNA. A D gene is named only where the DNA matches it firmly. Part of the rows lack a size; the others show once, few, many or a class for expanded clones.

15 TRBJ1-5 few TRBV20-1 - CSAGGGKLSNQPQHF TGCAGTGCTGGGGGAGGCAAGCTGAGCAATCAGCCCCAGCATTTT
14 TRBJ1-1 - TRBV5-1 - CASSGTAMNTEAFF TGCGCCAGCTCCGGGACTGCGATGAACACTGAAGCTTTCTTT
14 TRBJ2-4 many TRBV12-3/TRBV12-4 - CASSLDSPVQRQYF TGTGCCAGCAGTTTAGACTCCCCGGTTCAGCGTCAGTACTTC
16 TRBJ2-1 few TRBV3-1 TRBD2 CASSHEAGGVYNEQFF TGTGCCAGCAGCCATGAAGCGGGAGGCGTCTACAATGAGCAGTTCTTC
14 TRBJ1-1 few TRBV7-9 - CASSIRVQGTEAFF TGTGCCAGCAGCATCAGGGTACAGGGCACTGAAGCTTTCTTT
14 TRBJ1-1 - TRBV27 - CASSLYGVNTEAFF TGTGCCAGCAGTTTATACGGGGTGAACACTGAAGCTTTCTTT
14 TRBJ2-5 - TRBV3-1 - CASSQLVSRETQYF TGTGCCAGCAGCCAATTAGTTTCGCGAGAGACCCAGTACTTC
16 TRBJ1-1 many TRBV3-1 - CASSQELWSRNTEAFF TGTGCCAGCAGCCAAGAGTTGTGGAGTAGGAACACTGAAGCTTTCTTT
15 TRBJ2-7 few TRBV9 TRBD2 CASSVSGGSSYEQYF TGTGCCAGCAGCGTGAGCGGGGGAAGCTCCTACGAGCAGTACTTC
13 TRBJ1-4 - TRBV11-2 TRBD1 CASSLDRGDRGFF TGTGCCAGCAGCTTAGATCGGGGGGACAGAGGTTTTTTT
15 TRBJ2-7 few TRBV20-1 TRBD2 CSARVGTSGPPEQYF TGCAGTGCTAGAGTGGGGACTAGCGGCCCCCCCGAGCAGTACTTC
12 TRBJ1-1 - TRBV7-2 - CASSLSAGRAFF TGTGCCAGCAGCTTATCTGCGGGTAGGGCTTTCTTT
14 TRBJ2-3 many TRBV12-3/TRBV12-4 TRBD2 CATLGEGITDTQYF TGTGCCACCCTTGGGGAGGGAATCACAGATACGCAGTATTTT
15 TRBJ2-1 - TRBV5-1 TRBD1 CASSNAGQGAGEQFF TGCGCCAGCAGCAATGCGGGACAGGGGGCCGGTGAGCAGTTCTTC
14 TRBJ1-5 - TRBV5-1 - CASSQQGGDQPQHF TGCGCCAGCAGCCAACAGGGCGGGGATCAGCCCCAGCATTTT
12 TRBJ2-7 - TRBV29-1 TRBD1 CSVGRDSYEQYF TGCAGCGTTGGAAGGGACAGCTACGAGCAGTACTTC
16 TRBJ2-2 few TRBV19 - CASSIGQGANTGELFF TGTGCCAGTAGTATTGGTCAGGGCGCGAACACCGGGGAGCTGTTTTTT
14 TRBJ1-2 - TRBV7-8 - CASSTRGSTYGYTF TGTGCCAGCAGCACCCGCGGGAGTACGTATGGCTACACCTTC
16 TRBJ1-5 - TRBV24-1 TRBD1 CATSDGPGQGDQPQHF TGTGCCACCAGTGATGGACCGGGACAGGGGGATCAGCCCCAGCATTTT
15 TRBJ2-7 few TRBV7-6 TRBD1 CASSPDRVPSYEQYF TGTGCCAGCAGCCCCGACAGGGTCCCATCCTACGAGCAGTACTTC
14 TRBJ1-1 many TRBV12-3/TRBV12-4 - CASVPTRGHTEAFF TGTGCCAGTGTTCCTACACGGGGTCACACTGAAGCTTTCTTT
15 TRBJ2-7 - TRBV12-3/TRBV12-4 TRBD2 CASSYKRGAYYEQYF TGTGCCAGCAGTTATAAGCGGGGGGCCTACTACGAGCAGTACTTC
13 TRBJ2-1 - TRBV7-2 - CASSLLVGNEQFF TGTGCCAGCAGCTTATTAGTGGGTAATGAGCAGTTCTTC
17 TRBJ2-3 few TRBV12-5 TRBD2 CASGLVRGAGEEDTQYF TGTGCTAGTGGTTTGGTACGGGGAGCGGGAGAAGAAGATACGCAGTATTTT
17 TRBJ2-3 few TRBV24-1 TRBD1 CATSDAGTGAYTDTQYF TGTGCCACCAGTGATGCCGGGACAGGGGCCTACACAGATACGCAGTATTTT
14 TRBJ2-3 - TRBV5-6 TRBD2 CASRRAGATDTQYF TGTGCCAGCAGAAGAGCGGGGGCAACAGATACGCAGTATTTT
15 TRBJ2-7 - TRBV7-2 TRBD2 CASSFFGGSSYEQYF TGTGCCAGCAGCTTTTTCGGGGGGAGCTCCTACGAGCAGTACTTC
16 TRBJ2-3 - TRBV27 - CASSLGPDPSTDTQYF TGTGCCAGCAGTTTAGGGCCAGACCCTAGCACAGATACGCAGTATTTT
17 TRBJ1-5 - TRBV18 TRBD1 CASSTGQGTGSNQPQHF TGTGCCAGCTCGACCGGACAGGGGACTGGGAGCAATCAGCCCCAGCATTTT
14 TRBJ1-1 - TRBV12-3/TRBV12-4 - CASRPGEGGTEAFF TGTGCCAGCAGACCTGGGGAGGGGGGCACTGAAGCTTTCTTT
13 TRBJ1-2 few TRBV10-3 TRBD1 CAISPGQGDGYTF TGTGCCATCAGTCCGGGACAGGGGGATGGCTACACCTTC
16 TRBJ2-1 - TRBV21-1 - CASSKKVEGRNNEQFF TGTGCCAGCAGCAAAAAGGTGGAGGGGAGGAACAATGAGCAGTTCTTC
16 TRBJ2-1 few TRBV4-1 TRBD2 CASSQERLADYNEQFF TGCGCCAGCAGCCAAGAAAGACTAGCGGACTACAATGAGCAGTTCTTC
18 TRBJ2-2 few TRBV20-1 TRBD2 CSAKGGTSGGSNTGELFF TGCAGTGCCAAAGGGGGGACTAGCGGCGGATCTAACACCGGGGAGCTGTTTTTT
20 TRBJ2-4 many TRBV5-1 TRBD1 CASSSPQGASELIAKNIQYF TGCGCCAGCAGCTCACCACAGGGGGCATCGGAGCTCATAGCCAAAAACATTCAGTACTTC
16 TRBJ2-3 - TRBV27 - CASSTRGPISTDTQYF TGTGCCAGCAGTACCAGGGGTCCTATTTCCACAGATACGCAGTATTTT
14 TRBJ2-7 - TRBV5-4 - CASSRPFSPYEQYF TGTGCCAGCAGCCGCCCTTTCAGCCCCTACGAGCAGTACTTC
14 TRBJ2-5 few TRBV5-1 TRBD1 CASSSGTAQETQYF TGCGCCAGCAGCTCCGGGACAGCACAAGAGACCCAGTACTTC
14 TRBJ1-1 few TRBV3-1 - CASSQDGGRGIAFF TGTGCCAGCAGCCAAGACGGGGGGCGCGGGATAGCTTTCTTT
12 TRBJ2-5 - TRBV20-1 TRBD2 CSAGTTQETQYF TGCAGTGCCGGGACTACTCAAGAGACCCAGTACTTC
17 TRBJ2-1 few TRBV15 - CATSGAVLARRSDEQFF TGTGCCACCAGCGGAGCAGTGCTAGCAAGACGGTCCGATGAGCAGTTCTTC
14 TRBJ2-5 - TRBV7-2 TRBD2 CASSLTSAQETQYF TGTGCCAGCAGCTTGACTAGCGCGCAAGAGACCCAGTACTTC
14 TRBJ2-7 few TRBV12-5 - CASGSRGSSYEQYF TGTGCTAGTGGTTCACGGGGCAGCTCCTACGAGCAGTACTTC